These 18 T cell receptor beta chains came from one sample sequenced in a study of cytomegalovirus exposure and HLA in healthy donors. The protocol was immunoSEQ multiplex PCR, while the TCRdb copy is restricted to in-frame clones and leaves out a portion. This table holds hundreds of thousands of clones, around 86% found once. Sequenced material: PBMCs. All receptors come from a woman aged 30 to 39 in good health and CMV-seropositive.

The rearrangement joins TRBV9 to TRBJ2-5; 11 nucleotides align to TRBD2. There are 16 residues in the CDR3. Germline lookup yields CDR1 SGDLS and CDR2 YYNGEE. Trimming cost V 0 bases and J 3 bases; bases outside gene matches: 4. The chain's CDR3 is CASSVGALAGEETQYF. The CDR3 region has the DNA TGTGCCAGCAGCGTAGGGGCACTAGCGGGGGAAGAGACCCAGTACTTC.

CDR3 nucleotides: TGCGCCAGCAGGAGCGGGAATCCCTACGAGCAGTACTTC. Amino acids: CASRSGNPYEQYF. The chain couples TRBV5-1 to TRBJ2-7; 7 bases fit TRBD2. From germline, CDR1 is SGHRS and CDR2 YFSETQ. Unmatched junction bases numbered 4, after V lost 5 bases and J lost 2 bases. This CDR3 is built from 13 residues. The full variable domain, rest sourced from reference TRBV5-1 and TRBJ2-7, is KAGVTQTPRYLIKTRGQQVTLSCSPISGHRSVSWYQQTPGQGLQFLFEYFSETQRNKGNFPGRFSGRQFSNSRSEMNVSTLELGDSALYLCASRSGNPYEQYFGPGTRLTVT.

The V and J genes are TRBV9 and TRBJ2-3; 11 nucleotides align to TRBD2. V was clipped by 5 bases and J by 2 bases; unmatched bases: 10. Germline loops: CDR1 SGDLS, CDR2 YYNGEE. The length of the CDR3 is 17 residues. Here the CDR3 reads CASSGPGLADNTDTQYF. CDR3 nucleotides: TGTGCCAGCAGTGGCCCGGGACTAGCGGACAACACAGATACGCAGTATTTT.

The V and J genes are TRBV7-6 and TRBJ2-7, with a weak D call TRBD1 (5 bases). Germline V CDR1 and CDR2: SGHVS, FNYEAQ. Trimming left V 6 bases short and J 5 bases short, with 14 bases between. This CDR3 is built from 13 residues. CDR3 amino acids: CASSAPGNNEQYF. In DNA form, the CDR3 reads TGTGCCAGCAGTGCCCCAGGGAACAACGAGCAGTACTTC.

This rearrangement joins TRBV11-2 to TRBJ2-2, with D uncertain. The CDR3 is made up of 17 amino acids. V was pared by 0 bases and J by 0 bases, with 11 bases between. Germline values: CDR1 SGHAT, CDR2 FQNNGV. CDR3: CASSLDLRFANTGELFF. DNA for the CDR3: TGTGCCAGCAGCTTAGATTTGCGGTTCGCGAACACCGGGGAGCTGTTTTTT. Supplemented by reference TRBV11-2 and TRBJ2-2, the full variable domain reads EAGVAQSPRYKIIEKRQSVAFWCNPISGHATLYWYQQILGQGPKLLIQFQNNGVVDDSQLPKDRFSAERLKGVDSTLKIQPAKLEDSAVYLCASSLDLRFANTGELFFGEGSRLTVL.

This clone was counted at least ten times. The chain has TRBV4-2 and TRBJ1-1; possibly TRBD1 for D (6 bases). This CDR3 has 14 amino acids. Per the germline V gene, CDR1 is LGHNA and CDR2 is YNFKEQ. The V end lost 2 bases, the J end lost 8 bases, and 15 bases lay between the germline ends. CDR3 sequence: CASSQRTLTGEAFF. CDR3 sequence (DNA): TGTGCCAGCAGCCAACGGACACTTACAGGGGAAGCTTTCTTT.

The V call is TRBV6-1, the J call TRBJ1-1; 7 nucleotides align to TRBD1. Germline V gene data show CDR1 as MNHNS and CDR2 as SASEGT. The length of the CDR3 is 13 residues. The ends lost 5 bases at V and 7 bases at J; junction bases unmatched: 7. The CDR3 DNA is TGTGCCAGCAGTCTCATGGGACAGCTTGAAGCTTTCTTT. Its translation: CASSLMGQLEAFF.

This sequence joins TRBV18 and TRBJ2-7, with 7 bases matching TRBD1. From germline, CDR1 is KGHSH and CDR2 LQKENI. The CDR3 totals 15 residues. J gave up 0 bases and V 3 bases, and 5 bases lay outside the gene matches. CDR3: CASSPPGQSSYEQYF. DNA of the CDR3: TGTGCCAGCTCACCGCCGGGACAGAGCTCCTACGAGCAGTACTTC.

The J gene is TRBJ1-1, the V gene TRBV11-2, with 10 bases that match TRBD1. This CDR3 region has 15 residues. Per the germline V gene, CDR1 is SGHAT and CDR2 is FQNNGV. Unmatched junction bases numbered 11, after V lost 2 bases and J lost 11 bases. The DNA of the CDR3 is TGTGCCAGCAGCTTAATCGCGACAGGGGGCTTCCCGGCTTTCTTT. Protein sequence: CASSLIATGGFPAFF.

The gene calls are TRBV2 and TRBJ1-1; maybe TRBD1 (5 bases). From germline, CDR1 is SNHLY and CDR2 FYNNEI. V shed 4 bases and J shed 10 bases, with 19 bases lying between them. The CDR3 length is 14 residues. This CDR3 is CASSGGEGRSGAFF. CDR3 DNA sequence: TGTGCCAGCAGTGGGGGGGAGGGTCGGTCGGGAGCTTTCTTT.

The V and J genes are TRBV19 and TRBJ2-7, with 8 bases lining up with TRBD2. Trimming cost V 5 bases and J 1 base; bases outside gene matches: 7. CDR3 size: 15 residues. CDR1 and CDR2 from the germline V gene are LNHDA and SQIVND (reference sequence). The CDR3 here is CASSDGLAGSYEQYF. CDR3 nucleotide sequence: TGTGCCAGTAGTGACGGGTTAGCGGGGTCCTACGAGCAGTACTTC.

On this clone itself: The junction departs from the called germline gene at one end, perhaps through a read error. The chain joins TRBV4-1 to TRBJ2-7; D gene ambiguous. Germline values: CDR1 MGHRA, CDR2 YSYEKL. This CDR3 region has 12 residues. CDR3 DNA sequence: TGCGCCAGCAGCCAAGACGGAATCGAGGAGTACTTC. Protein sequence: CASSQDGIEEYF.

The rearrangement links TRBV7-9 to TRBJ2-2, with 9 bases identical to TRBD1. CDR1 is SEHNR, CDR2 FQNEAQ, per germline (reference sequence). V lost 6 bases, J lost 2 bases, and 10 bases stayed unmatched. The CDR3 has 17 residues. The CDR3 nucleotides are TGTGCCAGCAGGCGACAGGGGGAAGTTTTTAACACCGGGGAGCTGTTTTTT. It codes for CASRRQGEVFNTGELFF.

The gene calls are TRBV15 and TRBJ2-1, with 14 positions matching TRBD2. This CDR3 comprises 17 residues. The germline V gene has CDR1 LNHNV and CDR2 YYDKDF (reference sequence). J gave up 4 bases and V 4 bases, and 6 bases lay outside the gene matches. CDR3 sequence reads: CATSKGLAGDIYNEQFF. CDR3 coding DNA: TGTGCCACCAGCAAGGGACTAGCGGGAGATATTTACAATGAGCAGTTCTTC. Full variable domain (rest looked up from reference TRBV15 and TRBJ2-1): DAMVIQNPRYQVTQFGKPVTLSCSQTLNHNVMYWYQQKSSQAPKLLFHYYDKDFNNEADTPDNFQSRRPNTSFCFLDIRSPGLGDTAMYLCATSKGLAGDIYNEQFFGPGTRLTVL.

J is TRBJ2-1 and V is TRBV27; D might be TRBD1 (5 bases). CDR1 and CDR2 (germline): MNHEY, SMNVEV (reference sequence). The CDR3 extends over 15 amino acids. Trimming removed 3 bases at V and 7 bases at J, with 16 bases between. The CDR3 is CASSFSRLRANEQFF. Here the CDR3 DNA reads TGTGCCAGCAGTTTTAGTAGGCTCAGGGCAAATGAGCAGTTCTTC.

The genes are TRBV5-1 and TRBJ1-1; D uncertain. This CDR3 region has 16 residues. V was cut by 0 bases and J by 0 bases, with 12 bases left in between. Germline CDR1 is SGHRS and CDR2 is YFSETQ. CDR3 in DNA: TGCGCCAGCAGCTTGGCGGTCAACTCTATGAACACTGAAGCTTTCTTT. Protein product: CASSLAVNSMNTEAFF.

The chain couples TRBV7-9 to TRBJ2-7; D remains ambiguous. V was pared by 1 base and J by 2 bases, with 12 bases between. The CDR3 has 15 amino acids. The germline gives CDR1 SEHNR, CDR2 FQNEAQ (reference sequence). CDR3 amino acids: CASSLGAERTYEQYF. The CDR3 region has the DNA TGTGCCAGCAGCTTAGGGGCAGAAAGGACCTACGAGCAGTACTTC.

V is TRBV5-1 and J is TRBJ2-5; 11 nucleotides agree with TRBD2. CDR3 length: 17 residues. V gave up 0 bases and J gave up 5 bases; unmatched junction bases: 9. Germline CDR1 SGHRS, CDR2 YFSETQ. In DNA, the CDR3 is TGCGCCAGCAGCTTGGCGGTACTAGCGGGAGTTGGGGAGACCCAGTACTTC. Protein sequence: CASSLAVLAGVGETQYF.